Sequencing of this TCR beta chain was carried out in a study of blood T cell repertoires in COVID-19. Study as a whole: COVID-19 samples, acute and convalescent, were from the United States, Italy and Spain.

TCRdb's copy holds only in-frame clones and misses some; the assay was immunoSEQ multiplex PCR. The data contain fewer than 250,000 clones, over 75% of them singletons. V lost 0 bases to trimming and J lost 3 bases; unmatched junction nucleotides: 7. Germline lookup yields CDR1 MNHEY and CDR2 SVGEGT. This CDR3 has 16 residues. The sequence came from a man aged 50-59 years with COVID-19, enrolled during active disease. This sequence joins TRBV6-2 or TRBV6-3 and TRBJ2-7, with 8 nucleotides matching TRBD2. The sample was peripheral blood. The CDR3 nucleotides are TGTGCCAGCAGTTACTCGAGAAGCGGGAGTTTCTACGAGCAGTACTTC. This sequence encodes CASSYSRSGSFYEQYF.